This TCR beta chain was sequenced during a study of blood T cell repertoires in COVID-19. At the level of the study: The samples span acute and convalescent COVID-19 from the United States, Italy and Spain. In each case, the material was cDNA or gDNA derived from T cells, B-cell-depleted T cells, or PBMCs.

V lost 1 base and J 1 base, leaving 19 bases between the germline ends. In germline, CDR1 is MGHDK, CDR2 SYGVNS. The CDR3 has 18 amino acids. Source study methods: By means of reference gene primer amplification, nucleated cell counts were estimated. Method: immunoSEQ multiplex PCR; TCRdb's copy keeps in-frame clones and lacks some. Clonal size and the V and J genes are those of that table, whereas D and trimming came from the DNA. The sample records fewer than 400,000 clones, more than 75% being singletons. The V gene is TRBV25-1, the J gene TRBJ1-1; no clear D. The material sequenced was peripheral blood. This TCR derives from a human donor in a cohort sampled during active COVID-19. The CDR3 here is CASSELKFYGQSNTEAFF. As DNA, the CDR3 is TGTGCCAGCAGTGAATTGAAGTTTTATGGGCAGTCGAACACTGAAGCTTTCTTT. The whole variable domain, remainder taken from reference TRBV25-1 and TRBJ1-1, is EADIYQTPRYLVIGTGKKITLECSQTMGHDKMYWYQQDPGMELHLIHYSYGVNSTEKGDLSSESTVSRIRTEHFPLTLESARPSHTSQYLCASSELKFYGQSNTEAFFGQGTRLTVV.